Sequencing of this T cell receptor (beta chain) was carried out in a study of T cell responses to AZD1222 COVID-19 vaccine. Study findings and constraints: Only 5 or 6 people who got AZD1222 tested seropositive at baseline. Most donors were white British, females outnumbered males, and clonal diversity was possibly underestimated. Breadth and depth of Spike-specific TCRs rose after two AZD1222 doses.

The CDR3 is made up of 15 amino acids. The V end was cut by 2 bases, the J end by 2 bases, with 13 bases between. The germline CDR1 and CDR2 sequences are SGDLS and YYNGEE. The table came from immunoSEQ multiplex PCR; TCRdb's copy has only in-frame clones and leaves some out. Here the sample spans some 130,000 clones, around 90% being singletons. Worth noting for this clone: Its antigen is undetermined.

This clonotype was sampled from an adult in good health. The chain is built from TRBV9 and TRBJ1-1, with D tentatively TRBD1 (5 bases). The input for sequencing was peripheral blood, taken on day 0 of AZD1222 vaccination. In DNA form, the CDR3 reads TGTGCCAGCAGCGTTAAGGCGGGACTCAACACTGAAGCTTTCTTT. It codes for CASSVKAGLNTEAFF.